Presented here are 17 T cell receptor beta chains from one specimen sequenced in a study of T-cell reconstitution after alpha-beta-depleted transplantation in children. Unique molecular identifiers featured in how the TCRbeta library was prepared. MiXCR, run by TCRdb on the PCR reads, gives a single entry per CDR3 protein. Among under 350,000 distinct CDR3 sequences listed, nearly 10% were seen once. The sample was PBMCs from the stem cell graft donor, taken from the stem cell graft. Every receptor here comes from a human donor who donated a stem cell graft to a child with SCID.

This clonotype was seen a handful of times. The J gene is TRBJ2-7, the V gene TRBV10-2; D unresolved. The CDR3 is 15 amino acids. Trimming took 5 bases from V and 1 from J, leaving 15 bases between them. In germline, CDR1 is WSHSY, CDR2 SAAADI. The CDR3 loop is CASSTLLIQSYEQYF. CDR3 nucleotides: TGCGCCAGCAGTACCCTATTAATTCAATCCTACGAGCAGTACTTC.

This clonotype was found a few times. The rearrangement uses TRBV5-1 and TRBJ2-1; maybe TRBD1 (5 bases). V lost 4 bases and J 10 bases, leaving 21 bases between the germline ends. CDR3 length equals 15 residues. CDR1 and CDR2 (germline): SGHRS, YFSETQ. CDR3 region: CASSRTSPVHPEQFF. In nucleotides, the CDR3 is TGCGCCAGCAGCCGGACATCGCCGGTCCACCCGGAGCAGTTCTTC.

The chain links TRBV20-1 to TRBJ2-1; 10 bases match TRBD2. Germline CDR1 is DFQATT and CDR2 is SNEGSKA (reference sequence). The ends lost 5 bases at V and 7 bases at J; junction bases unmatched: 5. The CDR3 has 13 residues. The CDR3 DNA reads TGCAGTGCTCACGAGACTAGCGGGAATGAGCAGTTCTTC. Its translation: CSAHETSGNEQFF.

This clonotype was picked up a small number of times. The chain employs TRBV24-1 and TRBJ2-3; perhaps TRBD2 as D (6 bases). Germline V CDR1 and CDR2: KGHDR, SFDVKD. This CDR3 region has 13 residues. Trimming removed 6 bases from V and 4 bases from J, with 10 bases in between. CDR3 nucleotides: TGTGCCACCAGTCGGGGGTCCGCAGATACGCAGTATTTT. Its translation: CATSRGSADTQYF.

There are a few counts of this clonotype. The CDR3 sequence is CASSVGTSGVTDTQYF. The CDR3 DNA reads TGTGCCAGCAGCGTAGGGACTAGCGGGGTTACAGATACGCAGTATTTT. The chain uses TRBV9 and TRBJ2-3; the match to TRBD2 covers 12 bases. The CDR3 consists of 16 residues. J gave up 3 bases and V 0 bases, and 2 bases lay outside the gene matches. CDR1 and CDR2 from the germline V gene are SGDLS and YYNGEE.

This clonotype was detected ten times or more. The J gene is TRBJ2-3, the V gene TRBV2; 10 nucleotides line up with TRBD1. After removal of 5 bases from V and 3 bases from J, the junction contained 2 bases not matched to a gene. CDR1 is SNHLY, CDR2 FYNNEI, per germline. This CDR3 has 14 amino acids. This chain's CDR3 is CASSPGQGTDTQYF. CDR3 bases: TGTGCCAGCAGTCCGGGACAGGGGACAGATACGCAGTATTTT.

The CDR3 DNA is TGCGCCAGCAGCTTGGCCGGGACAGGGGTCGATGGCTACACCTTC. It specifies CASSLAGTGVDGYTF. V usage is TRBV5-1 and J usage is TRBJ1-2, with 10 nucleotides matching TRBD1. J gave up 6 bases and V 0 bases, and 5 bases lay outside the gene matches. The germline V gene has CDR1 SGHRS and CDR2 YFSETQ. The CDR3 sequence is 15 residues long.

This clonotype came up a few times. CDR3 nucleotides: TGTGCCATCAGTGAGTCGGGAGGGGCCCAGTACTTC. Translation: CAISESGGAQYF. V usage is TRBV10-3 and J usage is TRBJ2-5; the match to TRBD2 covers 7 bases. Per the germline V gene, CDR1 is ENHRY and CDR2 is SYGVKD. The trim removed 0 bases at V and 9 bases at J, leaving 1 base unmatched. This CDR3 is 12 amino acids long.

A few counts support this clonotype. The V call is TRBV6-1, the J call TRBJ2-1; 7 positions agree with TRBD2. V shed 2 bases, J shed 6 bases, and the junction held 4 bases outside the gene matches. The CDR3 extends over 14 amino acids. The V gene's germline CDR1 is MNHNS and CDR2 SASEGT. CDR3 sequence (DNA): TGTGCCAGCAGTGAAATGCGGGAGTCCAATGAGCAGTTCTTC. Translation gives CASSEMRESNEQFF.

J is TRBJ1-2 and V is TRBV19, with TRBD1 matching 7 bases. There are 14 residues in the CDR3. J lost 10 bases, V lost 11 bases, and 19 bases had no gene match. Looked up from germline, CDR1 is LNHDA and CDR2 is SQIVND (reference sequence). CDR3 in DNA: TGTGCCTCTCGTCGCGCGGGACAGACCGGCGACTACACCTTC. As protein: CASRRAGQTGDYTF.

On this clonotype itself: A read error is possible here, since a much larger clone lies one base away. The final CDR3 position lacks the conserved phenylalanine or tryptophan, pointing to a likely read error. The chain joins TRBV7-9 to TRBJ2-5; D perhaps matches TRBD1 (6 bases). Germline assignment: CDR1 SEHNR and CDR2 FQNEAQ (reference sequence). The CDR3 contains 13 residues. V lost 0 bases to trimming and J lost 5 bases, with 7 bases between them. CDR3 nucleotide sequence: TGTGCCAGCAGCTTAGCGGGGGCCGAGACCCAGTACTTA. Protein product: CASSLAGAETQYL.

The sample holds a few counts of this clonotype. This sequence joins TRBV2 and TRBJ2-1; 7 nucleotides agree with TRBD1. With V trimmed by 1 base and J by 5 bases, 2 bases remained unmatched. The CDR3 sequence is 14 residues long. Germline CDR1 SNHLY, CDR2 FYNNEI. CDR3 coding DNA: TGTGCCAGCAGTGAAGTGGGACAGCACAATGAGCAGTTCTTC. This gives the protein CASSEVGQHNEQFF.

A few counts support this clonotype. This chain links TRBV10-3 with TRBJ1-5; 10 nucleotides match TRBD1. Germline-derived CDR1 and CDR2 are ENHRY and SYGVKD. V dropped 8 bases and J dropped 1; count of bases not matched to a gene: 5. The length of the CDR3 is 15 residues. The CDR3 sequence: CAIRQGAGSNQPQHF. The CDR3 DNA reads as TGTGCCATCCGACAGGGGGCTGGGAGCAATCAGCCCCAGCATTTT.

The CDR3 is CASSLWVKNSPLHF. CDR3 coding DNA: TGTGCCAGCAGCCTCTGGGTCAAAAATTCACCCCTCCACTTT. The chain carries TRBV7-2 and TRBJ1-6, with unresolved D. The CDR3 sequence is 14 residues long. Germline V CDR1 and CDR2: SGHTA, FQGNSA. V dropped 5 bases and J dropped 7 bases, with 12 bases sitting between them.

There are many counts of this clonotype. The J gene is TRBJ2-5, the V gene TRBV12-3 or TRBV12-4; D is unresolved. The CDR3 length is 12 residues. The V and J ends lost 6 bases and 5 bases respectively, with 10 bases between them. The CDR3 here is CASSLTEETQYF. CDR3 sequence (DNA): TGTGCCAGCAGCCTCACAGAGGAGACCCAGTACTTC.

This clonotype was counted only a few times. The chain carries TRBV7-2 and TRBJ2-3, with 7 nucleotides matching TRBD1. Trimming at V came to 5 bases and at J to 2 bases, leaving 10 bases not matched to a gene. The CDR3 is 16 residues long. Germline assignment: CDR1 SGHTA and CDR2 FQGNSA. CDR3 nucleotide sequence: TGTGCCAGCAGCGCCGTTGGGACAGTCCCCACAGATACGCAGTATTTT. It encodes CASSAVGTVPTDTQYF. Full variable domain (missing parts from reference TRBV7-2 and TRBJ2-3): GAGVSQSPSNKVTEKGKDVELRCDPISGHTALYWYRQSLGQGLEFLIYFQGNSAPDKSGLPSDRFSAERTGGSVSTLTIQRTQQEDSAVYLCASSAVGTVPTDTQYFGPGTRLTVL.

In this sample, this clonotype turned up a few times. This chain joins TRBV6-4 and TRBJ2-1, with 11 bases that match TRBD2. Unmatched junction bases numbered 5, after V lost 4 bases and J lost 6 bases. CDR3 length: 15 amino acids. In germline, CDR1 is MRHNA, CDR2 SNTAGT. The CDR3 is CASSVSGGAINEQFF. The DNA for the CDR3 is TGTGCCAGCAGTGTTAGCGGGGGGGCAATCAATGAGCAGTTCTTC.